Each of the 30 T cell receptor beta chains below was sequenced from the same sample in a study of cytomegalovirus exposure and HLA in healthy donors. This PCR relied on a set of 60 Vbeta primers and 13 Jbeta primers. Using immunoSEQ multiplex PCR, the repertoire was profiled, and TCRdb retains in-frame clones only, with some absent. The sample has roughly 240,000 clones, 82% seen once. The source material was PBMCs. The receptors originated from a woman aged 40 to 49 in good health and CMV-seropositive.

There are a few counts of this clone. The J gene is TRBJ2-1, the V gene TRBV28; 11 nucleotides align to TRBD2. The CDR3 is 16 residues long. V shed 5 bases, J shed 0 bases, and the junction held 3 bases outside the gene matches. Germline V lookup: CDR1 MDHEN, CDR2 SYDVKM. This CDR3 is CASSITSGSSYNEQFF. CDR3 in DNA: TGTGCCAGCAGTATAACTAGCGGGAGCTCCTACAATGAGCAGTTCTTC.

V and J are TRBV6-6 and TRBJ1-5, with D possibly matching TRBD1 (5 bases). From germline, CDR1 is MNHNY and CDR2 SVGAGI (reference sequence). V lost 8 bases and J lost 0, with 11 bases in between. This CDR3 is 14 amino acids long. CDR3 in DNA: TGTGCCAGCGGGGCAGAATATAGCAATCAGCCCCAGCATTTT. It yields the protein CASGAEYSNQPQHF.

The V gene is TRBV12-5, the J gene TRBJ2-7, with 9 bases fitting TRBD2. CDR1 and CDR2 from the germline V gene are LGHNT and FRNRAP. V was clipped by 6 bases and J by 12 bases; unmatched bases: 18. The CDR3 covers 15 residues. CDR3 coding DNA: TGTGCTAGTGGCCCCAGGGTAGCGGGAGAACAAGGTCCGTACTTC. Protein: CASGPRVAGEQGPYF.

In this sample, this clone turned up a few times. The chain joins TRBV7-2 to TRBJ1-1, with a tentative D call TRBD1 (6 bases). This CDR3 spans 15 amino acids. Germline assignment: CDR1 SGHTA and CDR2 FQGNSA. V lost 1 base and J 3 bases, leaving 12 bases between the germline ends. The CDR3 region has the DNA TGTGCCAGCAGCTTAGGAGTCTGGGGGCACACTGAAGCTTTCTTT. This sequence encodes CASSLGVWGHTEAFF. Full variable domain (outside the CDR3, taken from reference TRBV7-2 and TRBJ1-1): GAGVSQSPSNKVTEKGKDVELRCDPISGHTALYWYRQSLGQGLEFLIYFQGNSAPDKSGLPSDRFSAERTGGSVSTLTIQRTQQEDSAVYLCASSLGVWGHTEAFFGQGTRLTVV.

V usage is TRBV11-2 and J usage is TRBJ2-2; D is perhaps TRBD2 (6 bases). Trimming took off 5 bases at V and 1 base at J, with 8 bases between the two ends. The CDR3 totals 14 residues. The germline V gene has CDR1 SGHAT and CDR2 FQNNGV. CDR3 region: CASSRTMNTGELFF. The CDR3 region has the DNA TGTGCCAGCAGCCGGACTATGAACACCGGGGAGCTGTTTTTT.

This clone turned up a few times. The genes are TRBV27 and TRBJ2-6; TRBD1 aligns across 11 bases. Germline V gene sequence: CDR1 MNHEY, CDR2 SMNVEV (reference sequence). V lost 5 bases and J lost 0; bases outside the gene matches: 12. The length of the CDR3 is 20 residues. CDR3 nucleotide sequence: TGTGCCAGCAGTCCAGGGACAGGGGGTGCTAAACTCTCTGGGGCCAACGTCCTGACTTTC. It yields the protein CASSPGTGGAKLSGANVLTF. Supplemented by reference TRBV27 and TRBJ2-6, the full variable domain reads EAQVTQNPRYLITVTGKKLTVTCSQNMNHEYMSWYRQDPGLGLRQIYYSMNVEVTDKGDVPEGYKVSRKEKRNFPLILESPSPNQTSLYFCASSPGTGGAKLSGANVLTFGAGSRLTVL.

The V call is TRBV5-6, the J call TRBJ1-2; TRBD1 agrees at 7 bases. Unmatched junction bases numbered 2, after V lost 2 bases and J lost 7 bases. There are 12 residues in the CDR3. Looked up from germline, CDR1 is SGHDT and CDR2 is YYEEEE. The CDR3 DNA is TGTGCCAGCAGCTTCACAGGGGCTGGCTACACCTTC. It is translated as CASSFTGAGYTF.

This clone was observed a handful of times. This chain links TRBV11-2 with TRBJ1-1, with TRBD1 as a possible D gene (5 bases). Germline V gene lookup returns CDR1 SGHAT and CDR2 FQNNGV. This CDR3 is built from 12 residues. V lost 4 bases and J 11 bases, leaving 14 bases between the germline ends. CDR3 DNA sequence: TGTGCCAGCAGCTCGAGCAGGCCAGGGGCTTTCTTT. This gives the protein CASSSSRPGAFF.

V is TRBV5-5 and J is TRBJ1-1; the D gene is possibly TRBD1 (6 bases). V was clipped by 6 bases and J by 1 base, with 16 bases between them. Germline loops: CDR1 SGHKS, CDR2 YYEKEE (reference sequence). The CDR3 spans 15 residues. CDR3 region: CASTKTRGANTEAFF. CDR3 coding DNA: TGTGCCAGCACCAAAACCCGGGGGGCGAACACTGAAGCTTTCTTT.

The V and J genes are TRBV5-1 and TRBJ2-7, with TRBD1 matching over 9 bases. The junction had 6 bases not matched to a gene; V was cut back by 2 bases and J by 6 bases. Germline values: CDR1 SGHRS, CDR2 YFSETQ. CDR3 size: 14 residues. CDR3 region: CASSLWTGAVEQYF. The DNA for the CDR3 is TGCGCCAGCAGCTTATGGACAGGGGCTGTCGAGCAGTACTTC.

The chain carries TRBV7-2 and TRBJ2-3, with TRBD1 as a possible D gene (5 bases). V dropped 2 bases and J dropped 8 bases, with 23 bases sitting between them. This CDR3 has 17 residues. Germline CDR1 is SGHTA and CDR2 is FQGNSA. The CDR3 protein is CASSLSTWTPQGLTQYF. DNA for the CDR3: TGTGCCAGCAGCTTATCGACCTGGACCCCCCAGGGCCTTACGCAGTATTTT.

The chain recombines TRBV7-9 with TRBJ1-1, with a possible D match to TRBD1 (5 bases). The CDR3 is made up of 14 amino acids. Germline values: CDR1 SEHNR, CDR2 FQNEAQ (reference sequence). Trimming pared 2 bases from V and 4 bases from J, leaving 11 bases between. The CDR3: CASSLRGEGTEAFF. The CDR3 nucleotides are TGTGCCAGCAGCTTACGGGGGGAAGGCACTGAAGCTTTCTTT.

V usage is TRBV4-3 and J usage is TRBJ2-7, with TRBD2 identical over 14 bases. Unmatched junction bases numbered 6, after V lost 0 bases and J lost 5 bases. The CDR3 is made up of 17 amino acids. Germline V CDR1 and CDR2: LGHNA, YSLEER. The CDR3 DNA is TGCGCCAGCAGCCAAGATCTACCGACTAGCGGGAGGGACGAGCAGTACTTC. It yields the protein CASSQDLPTSGRDEQYF.

This clone was seen a few times. The chain joins TRBV5-4 to TRBJ2-2, with TRBD2 identical over 8 bases. CDR1 is SGHNT and CDR2 is YYREEE in the germline V gene (reference sequence). The CDR3 loop spans 15 amino acids. V was pared by 2 bases and J by 5 bases, with 5 bases of the junction left unmatched. The DNA for the CDR3 is TGTGCCAGCAGCTTAGCGGGAGCGGAAACCGGGGAGCTGTTTTTT. Encoded protein: CASSLAGAETGELFF. The full variable domain, its missing parts supplied by reference TRBV5-4 and TRBJ2-2, is ETGVTQSPTHLIKTRGQQVTLRCSSQSGHNTVSWYQQALGQGPQFIFQYYREEENGRGNFPPRFSGLQFPNYSSELNVNALELDDSALYLCASSLAGAETGELFFGEGSRLTVL.

V gene TRBV29-1 combines with J gene TRBJ1-4; 7 bases are shared with TRBD1. The germline CDR1 and CDR2 sequences are SQVTM and ANQGSEA. V gave up 4 bases and J gave up 0 bases; unmatched junction bases: 8. The CDR3 spans 16 residues. CDR3 DNA sequence: TGCAGCGTTGGAGGGACAGAGACAACAACTAATGAAAAACTGTTTTTT. It yields the protein CSVGGTETTTNEKLFF.

This chain uses TRBV7-8 with TRBJ2-2, with TRBD2 matching 10 bases. Germline assignment: CDR1 SGHVS and CDR2 FQNEAQ. The CDR3 has 15 residues. V dropped 2 bases and J dropped 6; count of bases not matched to a gene: 3. The CDR3 loop is CASSLSLAGAGELFF. In nucleotides, the CDR3 is TGTGCCAGCAGCTTAAGTCTAGCGGGAGCCGGGGAGCTGTTTTTT.

The rearrangement joins TRBV19 to TRBJ1-1; tentatively, D is TRBD1 (5 bases). Germline-derived CDR1 and CDR2 are LNHDA and SQIVND (reference sequence). Between the trimmed V and J ends, which lost 7 bases and 1 base, there was a span of 16 bases. The CDR3 extends over 15 amino acids. The CDR3 loop is CASKPPTEPNTEAFF. The CDR3 bases are TGTGCCAGTAAACCCCCGACAGAGCCGAACACTGAAGCTTTCTTT.

The V call is TRBV7-9, the J call TRBJ1-1, with 8 bases fitting TRBD1. The CDR3 spans 14 residues. V trimming: 5 bases; J trimming: 6 bases; junction bases outside the gene matches: 8. Per germline, CDR1 SEHNR and CDR2 FQNEAQ (reference sequence). The CDR3 sequence is CASSPGTGQAEAFF. The CDR3 DNA reads as TGTGCCAGCAGCCCCGGGACGGGACAGGCTGAAGCTTTCTTT.

This clone was observed once. The chain recombines TRBV5-5 with TRBJ1-1; D ambiguous. Germline CDR1 is SGHKS and CDR2 is YYEKEE (reference sequence). The CDR3 consists of 14 residues. V was trimmed by 0 bases and J by 2 bases, leaving 8 bases between them. CDR3 amino acids: CASSLVATNTEAFF. CDR3 coding DNA: TGTGCCAGCAGCTTGGTAGCTACAAACACTGAAGCTTTCTTT.

The chain links TRBV21-1 to TRBJ1-1; the table's D call TRBD1 went unverified against the DNA. TRBV21-1 is described as a pseudogene. The CDR3 sequence is 14 residues long. The CDR3 sequence is CATFRDRTFTEAFF. CDR3 coding DNA: TGTGCCACCTTCCGGGACAGAACTTTCACTGAAGCTTTCTTT.

This rearrangement joins TRBV7-9 to TRBJ2-3; 9 bases map to TRBD1. The trim removed 5 bases at V and 6 bases at J, leaving 6 bases unmatched. Germline V CDR1 and CDR2: SEHNR, FQNEAQ (reference sequence). The CDR3 runs 14 residues. DNA for the CDR3: TGTGCCAGCAGCATGGGACAGGGATTTGATACGCAGTATTTT. This codes for CASSMGQGFDTQYF.

The J gene is TRBJ2-2, the V gene TRBV19, with a weak D call TRBD2 (6 bases). V gave up 5 bases and J gave up 5 bases, with 9 bases separating them. The CDR3 totals 13 residues. From germline, CDR1 is LNHDA and CDR2 SQIVND (reference sequence). Written as DNA, the CDR3 is TGTGCCAGTAGTTCTCGGGGGACCGGGGAGCTGTTTTTT. This sequence encodes CASSSRGTGELFF.

V and J are TRBV27 and TRBJ2-5, with 15 bases aligning to TRBD2. CDR3 length: 19 amino acids. J gave up 5 bases and V 0 bases, and 10 bases lay outside the gene matches. Germline CDR1 reads MNHEY; CDR2 reads SMNVEV (reference sequence). CDR3 sequence (DNA): TGTGCCAGCAGTTTATCGAGGACTAGCGGGGGGGCCCATTTGGAGACCCAGTACTTC. Protein sequence: CASSLSRTSGGAHLETQYF.

The V call is TRBV7-2, the J call TRBJ2-7, with D perhaps matching TRBD1 (5 bases). The V end was cut by 1 base, the J end by 12 bases, with 10 bases between. CDR1 is SGHTA, CDR2 FQGNSA, per germline. The CDR3 has 11 amino acids. CDR3 sequence: CASSLGSGLYF. In DNA, the CDR3 is TGTGCCAGCAGCTTAGGGTCAGGGCTGTACTTC.

The rearrangement links TRBV7-9 to TRBJ2-1; TRBD2 agrees at 14 bases. Per the germline V gene, CDR1 is SEHNR and CDR2 is FQNEAQ (reference sequence). The V gene end was trimmed by 4 bases and the J gene end by 11 bases; junction bases not matched to a gene: 10. This CDR3 is 16 amino acids long. The CDR3 sequence is CASSSLSTSGRAQQFF. For the CDR3, the DNA is TGTGCCAGCAGCTCGCTCTCGACTAGCGGGAGGGCCCAGCAGTTCTTC.

The V gene is TRBV27, the J gene TRBJ1-6; 8 bases agree with TRBD1. The CDR3 totals 16 residues. J lost 4 bases, V lost 4 bases, and 6 bases had no gene match. Per germline, CDR1 MNHEY and CDR2 SMNVEV (reference sequence). The CDR3 spells CASSSTGQGYNSPLHF. In DNA form, the CDR3 reads TGTGCCAGCAGTTCTACTGGACAGGGTTATAATTCACCCCTCCACTTT.

The rearrangement links TRBV7-9 to TRBJ1-1; tentatively, D is TRBD1 (6 bases). The germline V gene has CDR1 SEHNR and CDR2 FQNEAQ (reference sequence). V gave up 5 bases and J gave up 0 bases, with 13 bases separating them. This CDR3 has 15 residues. The CDR3, as DNA: TGTGCCAGCAGCCCTGGACAGAGCATGAACACTGAAGCTTTCTTT. Translating it yields CASSPGQSMNTEAFF.

Details on this clone: This CDR3 is also generated by other DNA sequences in the sample. CDR3: CASSSTYEQYF. In nucleotides, the CDR3 is TGTGCCAGCAGTTCAACCTACGAGCAGTACTTC. The chain recombines TRBV7-9 with TRBJ2-7; no clear D. The CDR3 loop spans 11 amino acids. V gave up 6 bases and J gave up 2 bases, with 5 bases separating them. CDR1 and CDR2 from the germline V gene are SEHNR and FQNEAQ (reference sequence).

Note on this clone: One end of the junction is discordant with germline, which a read error may explain. The chain couples TRBV10-3 to TRBJ2-6; D ambiguous. CDR3 length: 17 residues. CDR1 is ENHRY and CDR2 is SYGVKD in the germline V gene. CDR3 sequence reads: CAISESTRFSGANVLTF. Here the CDR3 DNA reads TGTGCCATCAGTGAGTCGACACGGTTCTCTGGTGCCAACGTCCTGACTTTC.

This chain uses TRBV20-1 with TRBJ2-3; D not certain. Germline lookup yields CDR1 DFQATT and CDR2 SNEGSKA (reference sequence). V was trimmed by 3 bases and J by 11 bases, leaving 9 bases between them. This CDR3 has 10 residues. DNA for the CDR3: TGCAGTGCTAGGGCCGAGGTGCAGTATTTT. Translation gives CSARAEVQYF.